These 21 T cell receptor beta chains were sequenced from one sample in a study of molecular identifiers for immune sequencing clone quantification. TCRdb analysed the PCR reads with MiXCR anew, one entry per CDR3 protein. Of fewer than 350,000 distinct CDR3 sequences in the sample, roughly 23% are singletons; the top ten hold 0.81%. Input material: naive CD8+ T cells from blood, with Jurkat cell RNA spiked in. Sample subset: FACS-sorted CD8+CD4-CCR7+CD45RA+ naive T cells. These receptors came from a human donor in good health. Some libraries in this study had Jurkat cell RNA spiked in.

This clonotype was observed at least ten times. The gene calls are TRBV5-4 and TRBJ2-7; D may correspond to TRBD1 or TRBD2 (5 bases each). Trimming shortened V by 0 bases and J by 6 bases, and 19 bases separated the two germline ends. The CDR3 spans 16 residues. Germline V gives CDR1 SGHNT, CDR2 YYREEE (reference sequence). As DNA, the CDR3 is TGTGCCAGCAGCTTGGCGGCAGGCCCCACGGGGACCGAGCAGTACTTC. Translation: CASSLAAGPTGTEQYF. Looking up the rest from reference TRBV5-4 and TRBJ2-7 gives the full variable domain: ETGVTQSPTHLIKTRGQQVTLRCSSQSGHNTVSWYQQALGQGPQFIFQYYREEENGRGNFPPRFSGLQFPNYSSELNVNALELDDSALYLCASSLAAGPTGTEQYFGPGTRLTVT.

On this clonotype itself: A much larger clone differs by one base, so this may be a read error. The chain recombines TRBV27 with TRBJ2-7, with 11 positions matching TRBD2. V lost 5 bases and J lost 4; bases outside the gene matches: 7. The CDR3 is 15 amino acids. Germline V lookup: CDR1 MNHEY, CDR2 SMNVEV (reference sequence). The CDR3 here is CASSLGPSGRYEQYF. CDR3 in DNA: TGTGCCAGCAGTCTGGGCCCTAGCGGGAGGTACGAGCAGTACTTC.

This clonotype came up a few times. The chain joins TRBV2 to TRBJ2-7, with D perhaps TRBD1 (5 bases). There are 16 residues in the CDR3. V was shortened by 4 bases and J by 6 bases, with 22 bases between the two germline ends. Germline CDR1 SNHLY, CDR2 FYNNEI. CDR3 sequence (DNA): TGTGCCAGCAGTGGCGGCAGGTCCGGGCAGGGTACCGAGCAGTACTTC. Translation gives CASSGGRSGQGTEQYF.

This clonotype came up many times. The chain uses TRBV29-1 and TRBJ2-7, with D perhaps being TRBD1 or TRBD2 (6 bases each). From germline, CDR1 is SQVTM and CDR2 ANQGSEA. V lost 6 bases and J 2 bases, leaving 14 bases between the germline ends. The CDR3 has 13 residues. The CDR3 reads CSVGEGGTYEQYF. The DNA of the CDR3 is TGCAGCGTCGGTGAAGGGGGGACCTACGAGCAGTACTTC.

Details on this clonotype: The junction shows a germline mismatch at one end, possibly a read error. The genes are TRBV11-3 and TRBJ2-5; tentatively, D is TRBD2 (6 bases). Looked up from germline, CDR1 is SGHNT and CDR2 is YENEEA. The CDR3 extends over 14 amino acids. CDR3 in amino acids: CASSLDWREETQCF. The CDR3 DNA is TGTGCCAGCAGCTTAGATTGGAGGGAAGAGACCCAGTGCTTC.

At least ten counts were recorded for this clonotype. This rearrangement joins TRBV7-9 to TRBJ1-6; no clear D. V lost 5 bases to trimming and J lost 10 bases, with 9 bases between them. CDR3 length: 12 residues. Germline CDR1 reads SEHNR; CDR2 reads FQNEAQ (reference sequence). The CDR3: CASSLRGSPLHF. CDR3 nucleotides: TGTGCCAGCAGCCTCCGAGGGTCACCCCTCCACTTT.

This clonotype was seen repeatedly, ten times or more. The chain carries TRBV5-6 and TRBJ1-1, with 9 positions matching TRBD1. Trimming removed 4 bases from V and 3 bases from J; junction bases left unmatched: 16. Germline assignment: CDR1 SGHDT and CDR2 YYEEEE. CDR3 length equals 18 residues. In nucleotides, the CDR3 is TGTGCCAGCAGCCTCACGGGACAGGGCTATTTACGAGACACTGAAGCTTTCTTT. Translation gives CASSLTGQGYLRDTEAFF.

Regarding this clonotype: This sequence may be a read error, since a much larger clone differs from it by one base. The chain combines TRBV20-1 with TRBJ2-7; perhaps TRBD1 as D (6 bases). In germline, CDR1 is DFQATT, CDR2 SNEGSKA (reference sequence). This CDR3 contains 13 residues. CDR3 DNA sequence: TGCAATGCAACGAGGACAGAGACCTACGAGCAGTACTTC. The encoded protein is CNATRTETYEQYF.

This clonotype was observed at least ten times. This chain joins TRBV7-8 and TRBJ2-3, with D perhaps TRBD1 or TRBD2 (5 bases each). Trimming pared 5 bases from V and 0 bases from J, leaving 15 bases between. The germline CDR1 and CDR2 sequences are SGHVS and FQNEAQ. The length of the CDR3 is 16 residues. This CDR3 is CASSPRDGPSTDTQYF. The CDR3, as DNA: TGTGCCAGCAGCCCCCGGGACGGACCTAGCACAGATACGCAGTATTTT.

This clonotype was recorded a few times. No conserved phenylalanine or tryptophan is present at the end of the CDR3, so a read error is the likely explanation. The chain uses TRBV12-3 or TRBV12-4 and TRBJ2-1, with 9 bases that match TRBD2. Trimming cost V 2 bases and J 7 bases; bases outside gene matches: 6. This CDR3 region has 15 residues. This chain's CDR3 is CASSLSSGASNEQFS. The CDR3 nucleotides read TGTGCCAGCAGTTTATCTAGCGGGGCTTCGAATGAGCAGTTCTCC.

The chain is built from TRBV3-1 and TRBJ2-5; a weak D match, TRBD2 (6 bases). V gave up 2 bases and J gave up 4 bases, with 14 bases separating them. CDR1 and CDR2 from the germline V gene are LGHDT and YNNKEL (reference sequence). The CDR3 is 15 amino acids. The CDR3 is CASSQQGLNSETQYF. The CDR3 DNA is TGTGCCAGCAGCCAACAGGGACTCAATTCAGAGACCCAGTACTTC.

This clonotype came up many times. CDR3 sequence reads: CASSLALVWGNSGRDEQFF. DNA of the CDR3: TGCGCCAGCAGCTTGGCCTTAGTCTGGGGCAATAGCGGGAGGGATGAGCAGTTCTTC. The chain links TRBV5-1 to TRBJ2-1; 11 bases map to TRBD2. With V trimmed by 0 bases and J by 8 bases, 16 bases remained unmatched. The CDR3 extends over 19 amino acids. CDR1 is SGHRS and CDR2 is YFSETQ in the germline V gene.

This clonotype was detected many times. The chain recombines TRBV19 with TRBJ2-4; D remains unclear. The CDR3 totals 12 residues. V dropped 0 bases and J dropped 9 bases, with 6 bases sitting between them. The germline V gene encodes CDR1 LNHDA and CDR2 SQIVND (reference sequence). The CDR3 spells CASSIETSIQYF. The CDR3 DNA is TGTGCCAGTAGTATAGAAACATCCATTCAGTACTTC.

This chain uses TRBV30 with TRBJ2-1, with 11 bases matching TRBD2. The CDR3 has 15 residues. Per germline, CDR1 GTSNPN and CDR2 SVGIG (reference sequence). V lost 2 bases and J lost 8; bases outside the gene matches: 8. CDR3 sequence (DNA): TGTGCCTGGAGTACCGGGCTAGCGGGAGGAGATGAGCAGTTCTTC. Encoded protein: CAWSTGLAGGDEQFF.

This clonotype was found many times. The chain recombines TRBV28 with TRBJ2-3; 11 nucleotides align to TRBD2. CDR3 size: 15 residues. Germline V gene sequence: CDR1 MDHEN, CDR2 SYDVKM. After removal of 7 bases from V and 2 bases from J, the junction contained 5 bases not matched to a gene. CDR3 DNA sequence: TGTGCCAGCACTCGACTAGCGGGACACACAGATACGCAGTATTTT. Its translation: CASTRLAGHTDTQYF.

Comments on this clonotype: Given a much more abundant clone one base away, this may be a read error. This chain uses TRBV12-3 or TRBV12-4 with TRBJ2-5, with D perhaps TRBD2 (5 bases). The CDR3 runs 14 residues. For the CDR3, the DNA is TGTGCTGCCGCCCGAGTAGCGAATCAAGAGACCCAGTACTTC. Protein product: CAAARVANQETQYF.

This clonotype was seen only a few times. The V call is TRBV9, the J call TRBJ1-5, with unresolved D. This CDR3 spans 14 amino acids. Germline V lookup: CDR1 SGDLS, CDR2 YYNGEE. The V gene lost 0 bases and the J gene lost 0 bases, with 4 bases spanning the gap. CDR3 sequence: CASSVGFSNQPQHF. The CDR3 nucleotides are TGTGCCAGCAGCGTAGGGTTTAGCAATCAGCCCCAGCATTTT.

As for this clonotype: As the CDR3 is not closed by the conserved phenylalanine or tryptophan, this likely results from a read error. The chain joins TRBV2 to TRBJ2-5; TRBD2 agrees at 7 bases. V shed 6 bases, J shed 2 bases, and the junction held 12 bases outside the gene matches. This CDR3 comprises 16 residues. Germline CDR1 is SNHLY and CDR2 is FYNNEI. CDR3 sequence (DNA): TGTGCCAGCAGGGAGCCAGCGGGACGGATTCAAGAGACCCAGTACCTC. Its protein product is CASREPAGRIQETQYL.

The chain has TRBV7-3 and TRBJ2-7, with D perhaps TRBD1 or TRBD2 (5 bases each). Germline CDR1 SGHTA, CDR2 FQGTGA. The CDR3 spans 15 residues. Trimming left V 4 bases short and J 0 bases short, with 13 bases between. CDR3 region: CASSWGTGSSYEQYF. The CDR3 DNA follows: TGTGCCAGCAGCTGGGGGACGGGAAGCTCCTACGAGCAGTACTTC.

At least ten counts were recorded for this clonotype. CDR3 sequence (DNA): TGTGCCAGCAGCTTGGGCAGCACGGTTCCCTCTGGAAACACCATATATTTT. It yields the protein CASSLGSTVPSGNTIYF. The chain combines TRBV5-4 with TRBJ1-3; D ambiguous. Trimming left V 0 bases short and J 0 bases short, with 13 bases between. Germline CDR1 reads SGHNT; CDR2 reads YYREEE (reference sequence). The CDR3 length is 17 residues.

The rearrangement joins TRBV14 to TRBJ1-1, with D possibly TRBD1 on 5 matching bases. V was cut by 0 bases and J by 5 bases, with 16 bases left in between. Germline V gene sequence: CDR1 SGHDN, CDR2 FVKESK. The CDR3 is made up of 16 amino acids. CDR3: CASSQDPRGYGTEAFF. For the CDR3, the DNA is TGTGCCAGCAGCCAAGATCCAAGGGGATATGGGACTGAAGCTTTCTTT.